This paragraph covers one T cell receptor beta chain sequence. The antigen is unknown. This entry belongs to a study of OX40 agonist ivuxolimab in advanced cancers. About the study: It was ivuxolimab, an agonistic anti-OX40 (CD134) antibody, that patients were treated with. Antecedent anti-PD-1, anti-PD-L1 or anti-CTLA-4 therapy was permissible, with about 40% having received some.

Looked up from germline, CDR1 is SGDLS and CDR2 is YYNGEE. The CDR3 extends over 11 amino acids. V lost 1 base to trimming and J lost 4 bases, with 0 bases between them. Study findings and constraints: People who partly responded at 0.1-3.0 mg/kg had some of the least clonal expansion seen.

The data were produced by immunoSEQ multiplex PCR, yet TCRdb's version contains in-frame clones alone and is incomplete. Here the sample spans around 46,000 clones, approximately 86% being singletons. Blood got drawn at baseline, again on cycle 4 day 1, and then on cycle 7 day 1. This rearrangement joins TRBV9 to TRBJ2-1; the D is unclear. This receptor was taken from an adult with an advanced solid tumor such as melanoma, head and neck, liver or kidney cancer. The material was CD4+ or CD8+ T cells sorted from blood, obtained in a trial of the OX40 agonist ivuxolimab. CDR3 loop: CASSVYNEQFF. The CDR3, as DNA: TGTGCCAGCAGCGTATACAATGAGCAGTTCTTC. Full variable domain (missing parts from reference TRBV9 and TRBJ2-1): DSGVTQTPKHLITATGQRVTLRCSPRSGDLSVYWYQQSLDQGLQFLIQYYNGEERAKGNILERFSAQQFPDLHSELNLSSLELGDSALYFCASSVYNEQFFGPGTRLTVL.